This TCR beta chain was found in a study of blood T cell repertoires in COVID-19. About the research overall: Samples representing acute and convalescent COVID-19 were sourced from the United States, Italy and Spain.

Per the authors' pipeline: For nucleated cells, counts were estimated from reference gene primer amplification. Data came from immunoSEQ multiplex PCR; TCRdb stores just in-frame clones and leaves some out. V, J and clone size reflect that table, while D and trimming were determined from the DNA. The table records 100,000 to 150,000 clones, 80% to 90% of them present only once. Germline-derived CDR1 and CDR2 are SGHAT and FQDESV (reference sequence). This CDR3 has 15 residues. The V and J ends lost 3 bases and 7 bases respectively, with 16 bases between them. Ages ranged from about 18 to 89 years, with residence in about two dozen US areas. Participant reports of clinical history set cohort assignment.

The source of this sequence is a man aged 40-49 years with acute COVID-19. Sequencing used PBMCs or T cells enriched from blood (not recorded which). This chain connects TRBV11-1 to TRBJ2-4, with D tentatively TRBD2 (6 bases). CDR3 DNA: TGTGCCAGCAGCTTGACCCTAACGGAGGGTAACATTCAGTACTTC. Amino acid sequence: CASSLTLTEGNIQYF.